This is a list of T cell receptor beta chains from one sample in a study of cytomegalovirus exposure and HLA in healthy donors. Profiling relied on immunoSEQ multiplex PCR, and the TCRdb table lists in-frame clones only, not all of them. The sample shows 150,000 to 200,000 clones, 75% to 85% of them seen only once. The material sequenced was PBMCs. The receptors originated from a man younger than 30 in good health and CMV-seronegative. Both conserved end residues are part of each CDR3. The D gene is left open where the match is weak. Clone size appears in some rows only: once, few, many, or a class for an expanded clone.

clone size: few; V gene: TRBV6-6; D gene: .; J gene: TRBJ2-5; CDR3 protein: CASALGMSSQETQYF; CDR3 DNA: TGTGCCAGCGCCCTAGGTATGAGTTCGCAAGAGACCCAGTACTTC
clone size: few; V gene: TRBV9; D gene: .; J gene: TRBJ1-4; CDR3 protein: CASSVGWAGTNEKLFF; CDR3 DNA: TGTGCCAGCAGCGTAGGATGGGCAGGAACAAATGAAAAACTGTTTTTT
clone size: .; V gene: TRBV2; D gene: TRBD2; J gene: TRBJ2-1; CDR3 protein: CASSFGTSGGPYNEQFF; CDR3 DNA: TGTGCCAGCAGCTTCGGGACTAGCGGGGGGCCCTACAATGAGCAGTTCTTC
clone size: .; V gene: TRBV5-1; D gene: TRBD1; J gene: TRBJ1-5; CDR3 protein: CASSLGQGATQPQHF; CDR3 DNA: TGCGCCAGCAGCCTGGGACAGGGGGCGACTCAGCCCCAGCATTTT
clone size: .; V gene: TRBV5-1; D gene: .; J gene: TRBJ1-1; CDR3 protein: CASSLAVGATGTEAFF; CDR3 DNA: TGCGCCAGCAGCTTGGCCGTGGGGGCGACGGGGACTGAAGCTTTCTTT
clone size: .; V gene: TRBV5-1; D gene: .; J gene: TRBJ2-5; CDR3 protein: CASSLAPPGTQETQYF; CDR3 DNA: TGCGCCAGCAGCTTGGCACCCCCAGGGACTCAAGAGACCCAGTACTTC
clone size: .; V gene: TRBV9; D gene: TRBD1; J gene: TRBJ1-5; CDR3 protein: CASSVARGQGQPQHF; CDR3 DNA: TGTGCCAGCAGCGTAGCCAGGGGGCAGGGTCAGCCCCAGCATTTT
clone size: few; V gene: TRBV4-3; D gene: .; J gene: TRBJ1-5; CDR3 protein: CASSQEGADQPQHF; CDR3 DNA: TGCGCCAGCAGCCAAGAGGGGGCGGATCAGCCCCAGCATTTT
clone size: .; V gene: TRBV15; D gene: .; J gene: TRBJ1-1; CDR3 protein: CATGRGGPTEAFF; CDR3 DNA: TGTGCCACCGGCCGCGGGGGGCCCACTGAAGCTTTCTTT
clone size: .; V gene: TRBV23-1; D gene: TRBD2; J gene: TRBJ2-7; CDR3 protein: CASSQLLAGAMNYEQYF; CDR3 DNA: TGCGCCAGCAGTCAATTGTTAGCGGGGGCGATGAACTACGAGCAGTACTTC
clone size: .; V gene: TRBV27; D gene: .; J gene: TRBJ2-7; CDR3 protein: CASSLGADYEQYF; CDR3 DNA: TGTGCCAGCAGTTTAGGGGCAGACTACGAGCAGTACTTC
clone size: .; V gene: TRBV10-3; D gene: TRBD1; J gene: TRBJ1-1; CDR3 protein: CAIKNTGDVTEAFF; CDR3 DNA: TGTGCCATCAAGAACACAGGGGACGTCACTGAAGCTTTCTTT
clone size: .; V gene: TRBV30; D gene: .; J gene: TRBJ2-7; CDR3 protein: CAWSPYAGRVDEQYF; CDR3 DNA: TGTGCCTGGAGCCCCTATGCGGGGCGAGTGGACGAGCAGTACTTC
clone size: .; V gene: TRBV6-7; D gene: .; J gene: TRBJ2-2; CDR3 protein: CASSYPGENTGELFF; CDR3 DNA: TGTGCCAGCAGTTACCCAGGGGAGAACACCGGGGAGCTGTTTTTT
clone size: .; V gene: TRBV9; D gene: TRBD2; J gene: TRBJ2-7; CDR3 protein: CASSVQISGRDEQYF; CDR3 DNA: TGTGCCAGCAGCGTCCAAATTAGCGGGAGGGACGAGCAGTACTTC
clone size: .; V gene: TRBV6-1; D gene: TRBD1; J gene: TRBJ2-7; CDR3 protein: CASSPKQGGPYEQYF; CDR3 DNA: TGTGCCAGCAGCCCCAAACAGGGGGGCCCCTACGAGCAGTACTTC
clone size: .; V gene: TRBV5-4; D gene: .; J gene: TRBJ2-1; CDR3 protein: CASSPMWGGGDEQFF; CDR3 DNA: TGTGCCAGCAGCCCCATGTGGGGGGGCGGTGATGAGCAGTTCTTC
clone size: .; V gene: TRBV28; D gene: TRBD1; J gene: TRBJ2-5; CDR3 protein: CASRSGTGIEETQYF; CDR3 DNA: TGTGCCAGCAGGTCCGGGACAGGAATAGAGGAGACCCAGTACTTC
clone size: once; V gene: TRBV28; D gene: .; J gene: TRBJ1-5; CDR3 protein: CASSFSGHDNQPQHF; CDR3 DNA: TGTGCCAGCAGTTTTTCAGGGCACGACAATCAGCCCCAGCATTTT
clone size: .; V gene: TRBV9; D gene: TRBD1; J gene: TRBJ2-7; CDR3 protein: CASSVAGTGGNEQYF; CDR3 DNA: TGTGCCAGCAGCGTAGCAGGGACAGGGGGCAACGAGCAGTACTTC
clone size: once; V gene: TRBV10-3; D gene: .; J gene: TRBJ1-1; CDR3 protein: CAIRGLPPNTEAFF; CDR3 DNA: TGTGCCATCAGAGGACTGCCCCCGAACACTGAAGCTTTCTTT
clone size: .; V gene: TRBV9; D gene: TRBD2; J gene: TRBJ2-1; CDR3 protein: CASSGGLDPNEQFF; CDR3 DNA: TGTGCCAGCAGCGGAGGACTAGATCCCAATGAGCAGTTCTTC
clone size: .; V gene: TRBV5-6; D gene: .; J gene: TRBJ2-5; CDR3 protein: CASSLTGETQYF; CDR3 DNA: TGTGCCAGCAGCTTGACCGGGGAGACCCAGTACTTC
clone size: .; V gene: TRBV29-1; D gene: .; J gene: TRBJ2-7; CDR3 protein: CSVQGTYEQYF; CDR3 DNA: TGCAGCGTGCAGGGGACCTACGAGCAGTACTTC
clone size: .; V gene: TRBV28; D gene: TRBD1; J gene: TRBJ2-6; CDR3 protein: CASSRQGAFNVLTF; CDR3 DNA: TGTGCCAGCAGTCGACAGGGGGCTTTCAACGTCCTGACTTTC
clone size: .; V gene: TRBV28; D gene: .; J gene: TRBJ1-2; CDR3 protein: CASTGVSGYTF; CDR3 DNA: TGTGCCAGCACAGGGGTGAGTGGCTACACCTTC
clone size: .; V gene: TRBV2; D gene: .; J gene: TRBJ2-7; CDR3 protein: CASSGGSGVEQYF; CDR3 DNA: TGTGCCAGCAGTGGGGGCTCGGGTGTCGAGCAGTACTTC
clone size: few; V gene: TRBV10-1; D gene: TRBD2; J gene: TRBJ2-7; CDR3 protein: CASSPLAGYYEQYF; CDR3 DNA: TGCGCCAGCAGCCCACTAGCGGGGTACTACGAGCAGTACTTC
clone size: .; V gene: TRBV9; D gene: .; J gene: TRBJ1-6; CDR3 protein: CASSAPQTGTNSPLHF; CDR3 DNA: TGTGCCAGCAGCGCTCCCCAGACAGGTACTAATTCACCCCTCCACTTT
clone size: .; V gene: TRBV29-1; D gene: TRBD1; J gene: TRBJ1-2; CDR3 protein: CSVGTGTSGYTF; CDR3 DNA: TGCAGCGTCGGGACAGGGACTAGTGGCTACACCTTC
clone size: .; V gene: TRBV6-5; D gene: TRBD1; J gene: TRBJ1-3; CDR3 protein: CASSPDRGNTIYF; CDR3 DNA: TGTGCCAGCAGCCCGGACAGGGGAAACACCATATATTTT
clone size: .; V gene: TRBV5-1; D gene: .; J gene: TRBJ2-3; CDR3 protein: CASSLAQGTDTQYF; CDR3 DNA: TGCGCCAGCAGCTTGGCGCAGGGCACAGATACGCAGTATTTT
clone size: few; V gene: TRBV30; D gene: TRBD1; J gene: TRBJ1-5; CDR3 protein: CAWAPGQGVQPYQPQHF; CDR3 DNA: TGTGCCTGGGCACCGGGACAGGGGGTCCAGCCTTATCAGCCCCAGCATTTT
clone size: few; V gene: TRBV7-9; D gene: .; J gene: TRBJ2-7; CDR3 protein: CASSLISSYEQYF; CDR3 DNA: TGTGCCAGCAGCTTAATCTCCTCCTACGAGCAGTACTTC
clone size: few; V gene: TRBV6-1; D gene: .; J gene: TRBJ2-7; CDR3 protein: CASSEAPQGEQYF; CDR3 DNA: TGTGCCAGCAGTGAAGCGCCCCAGGGCGAGCAGTACTTC
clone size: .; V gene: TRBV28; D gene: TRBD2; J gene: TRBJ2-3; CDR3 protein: CASSFGGGRTDTQYF; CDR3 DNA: TGTGCCAGCAGTTTCGGGGGGGGGCGCACAGATACGCAGTATTTT
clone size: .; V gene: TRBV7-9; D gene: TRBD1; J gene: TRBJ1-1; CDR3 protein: CASSYPDRVNTEAFF; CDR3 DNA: TGTGCCAGCAGCTATCCGGACAGGGTGAACACTGAAGCTTTCTTT
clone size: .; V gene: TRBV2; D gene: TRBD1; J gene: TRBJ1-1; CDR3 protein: CASSDWDRGFPEAFF; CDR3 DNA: TGTGCCAGCAGTGATTGGGACAGGGGCTTCCCTGAAGCTTTCTTT
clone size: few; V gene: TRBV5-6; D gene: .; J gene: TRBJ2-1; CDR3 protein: CASSLMGLIYNEQFF; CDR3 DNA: TGTGCCAGCAGCTTGATGGGACTCATCTACAATGAGCAGTTCTTC
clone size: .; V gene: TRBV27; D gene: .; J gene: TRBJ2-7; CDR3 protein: CASSLGQKSNARYF; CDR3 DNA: TGTGCCAGCAGTTTAGGGCAGAAATCTAATGCGCGGTACTTC
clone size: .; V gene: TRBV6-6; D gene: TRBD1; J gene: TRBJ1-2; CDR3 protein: CASSKLRDREDRGYTF; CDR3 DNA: TGTGCCAGCAGCAAATTACGGGACAGGGAGGACCGGGGCTACACCTTC
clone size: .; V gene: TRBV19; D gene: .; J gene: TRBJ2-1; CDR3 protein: CASSTTTRGYRNEQFF; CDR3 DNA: TGTGCCAGTAGTACGACTACCAGGGGCTATCGCAATGAGCAGTTCTTC
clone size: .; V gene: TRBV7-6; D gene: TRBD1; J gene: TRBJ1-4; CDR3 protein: CASSPRTGTNEKLFF; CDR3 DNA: TGTGCCAGCAGCCCACGGACAGGCACTAATGAAAAACTGTTTTTT
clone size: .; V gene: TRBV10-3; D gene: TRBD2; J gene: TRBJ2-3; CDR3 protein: CAISESSTGTSGSRDTQYF; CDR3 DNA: TGTGCCATCAGTGAGTCCAGCACCGGGACTAGCGGGAGCAGAGATACGCAGTATTTT
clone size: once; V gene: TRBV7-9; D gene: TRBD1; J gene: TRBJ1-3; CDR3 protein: CSSSLDRGRDGSGNTIYF; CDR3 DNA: TGTTCCAGCAGCTTGGACAGGGGGCGCGACGGGTCTGGAAACACCATATATTTT
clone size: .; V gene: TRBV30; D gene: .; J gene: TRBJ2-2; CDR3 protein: CAWGRGVPGELFF; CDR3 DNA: TGTGCCTGGGGGAGGGGGGTTCCCGGGGAGCTGTTTTTT
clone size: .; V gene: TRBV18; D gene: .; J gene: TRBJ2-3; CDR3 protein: CASSPGAPLYAQYF; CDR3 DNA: TGTGCCAGCTCACCGGGGGCGCCCCTTTACGCGCAGTATTTT
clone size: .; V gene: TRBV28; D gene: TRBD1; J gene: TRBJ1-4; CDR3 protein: CASSSWRGREKLFF; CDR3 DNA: TGTGCCAGCAGTTCTTGGAGGGGGCGTGAAAAACTGTTTTTT
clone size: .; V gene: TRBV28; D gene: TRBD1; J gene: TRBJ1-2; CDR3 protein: CASSSPGTGEGQGYTF; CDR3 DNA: TGTGCCAGCAGTTCCCCCGGGACAGGGGAGGGGCAGGGCTACACCTTC
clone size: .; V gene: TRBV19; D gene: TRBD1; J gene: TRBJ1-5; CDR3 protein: CASSVQGASNQPQHF; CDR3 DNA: TGTGCCAGTAGTGTACAGGGGGCCAGCAATCAGCCCCAGCATTTT
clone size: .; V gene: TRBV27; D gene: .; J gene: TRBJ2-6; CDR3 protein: CASSPQGSGANVLTF; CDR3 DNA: TGTGCCAGCAGTCCTCAGGGGTCCGGGGCCAACGTCCTGACTTTC
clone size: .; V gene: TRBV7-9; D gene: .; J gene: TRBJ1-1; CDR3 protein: CASSSGYRVNTEAFF; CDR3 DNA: TGTGCCAGCAGCTCGGGTTACAGGGTAAACACTGAAGCTTTCTTT
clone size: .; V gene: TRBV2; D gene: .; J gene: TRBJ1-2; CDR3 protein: CASGDFAGGYTF; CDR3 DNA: TGTGCCAGCGGGGATTTTGCGGGGGGCTACACCTTC
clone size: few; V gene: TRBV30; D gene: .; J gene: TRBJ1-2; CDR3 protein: CAWSAQGNYGYTF; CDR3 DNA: TGTGCCTGGAGTGCACAGGGTAACTATGGCTACACCTTC
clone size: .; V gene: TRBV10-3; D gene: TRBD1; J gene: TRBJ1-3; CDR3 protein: CAISERLPGQGLLNTIYF; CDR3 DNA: TGTGCCATCAGTGAGCGATTACCGGGACAGGGTTTGTTAAACACCATATATTTT
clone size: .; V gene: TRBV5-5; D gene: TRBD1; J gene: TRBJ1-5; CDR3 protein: CASSETGGLNQPQHF; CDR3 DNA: TGTGCCAGCAGCGAAACAGGGGGCCTTAATCAGCCCCAGCATTTT
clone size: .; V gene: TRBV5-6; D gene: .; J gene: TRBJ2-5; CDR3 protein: CASSLGSGKETQYF; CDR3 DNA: TGTGCCAGCAGCTTGGGTTCGGGAAAGGAGACCCAGTACTTC
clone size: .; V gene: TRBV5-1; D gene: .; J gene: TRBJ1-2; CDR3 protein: CASSLGRGRDYGYTF; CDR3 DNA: TGCGCCAGCAGCTTGGGTAGGGGGAGAGACTATGGCTACACCTTC
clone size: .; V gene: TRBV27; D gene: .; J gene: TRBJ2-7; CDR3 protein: CASSPLEGLWYEQYF; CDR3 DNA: TGTGCCAGCAGCCCCTTGGAGGGGCTTTGGTACGAGCAGTACTTC